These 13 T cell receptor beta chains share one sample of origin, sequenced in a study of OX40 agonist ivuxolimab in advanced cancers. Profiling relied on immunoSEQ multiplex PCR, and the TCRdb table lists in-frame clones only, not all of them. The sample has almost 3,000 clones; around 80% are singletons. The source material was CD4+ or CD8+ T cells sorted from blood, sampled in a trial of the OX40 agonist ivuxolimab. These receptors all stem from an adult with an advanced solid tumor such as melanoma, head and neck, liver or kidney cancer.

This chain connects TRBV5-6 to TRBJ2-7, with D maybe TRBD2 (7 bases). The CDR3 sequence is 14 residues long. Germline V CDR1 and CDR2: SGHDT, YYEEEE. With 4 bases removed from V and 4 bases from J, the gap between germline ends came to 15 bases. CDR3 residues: CASSQGGGWYEQYF. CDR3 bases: TGTGCCAGCAGCCAGGGCGGGGGCTGGTACGAGCAGTACTTC.

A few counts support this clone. The CDR3 loop reads CASSLLGGENTEAFF. DNA for the CDR3: TGTGCCAGCAGTTTGTTAGGGGGCGAGAACACTGAAGCTTTCTTT. The V and J genes are TRBV28 and TRBJ1-1, with 7 bases identical to TRBD1. This CDR3 contains 15 residues. Looked up from germline, CDR1 is MDHEN and CDR2 is SYDVKM. The junction had 5 bases not matched to a gene; V was cut back by 3 bases and J by 1 base.

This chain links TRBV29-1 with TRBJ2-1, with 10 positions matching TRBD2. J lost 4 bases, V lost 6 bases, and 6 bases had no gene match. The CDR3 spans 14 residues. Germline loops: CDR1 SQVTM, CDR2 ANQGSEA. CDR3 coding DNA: TGCAGCGTCTCTAGCGGGAGCGGGTACAATGAGCAGTTCTTC. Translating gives CSVSSGSGYNEQFF.

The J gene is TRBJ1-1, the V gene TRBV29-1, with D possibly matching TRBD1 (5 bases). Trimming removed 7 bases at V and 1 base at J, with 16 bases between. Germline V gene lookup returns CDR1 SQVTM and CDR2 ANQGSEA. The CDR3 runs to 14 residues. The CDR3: CSANYKGPNTEAFF. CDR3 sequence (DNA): TGCAGCGCTAATTATAAGGGGCCGAACACTGAAGCTTTCTTT.

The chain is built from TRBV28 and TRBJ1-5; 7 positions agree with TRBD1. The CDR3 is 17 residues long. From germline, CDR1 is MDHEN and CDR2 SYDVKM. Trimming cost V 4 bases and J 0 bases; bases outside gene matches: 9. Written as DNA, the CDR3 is TGTGCCAGCAGTTCCCTCTCCGGGACAGATAGCAATCAGCCCCAGCATTTT. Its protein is CASSSLSGTDSNQPQHF.

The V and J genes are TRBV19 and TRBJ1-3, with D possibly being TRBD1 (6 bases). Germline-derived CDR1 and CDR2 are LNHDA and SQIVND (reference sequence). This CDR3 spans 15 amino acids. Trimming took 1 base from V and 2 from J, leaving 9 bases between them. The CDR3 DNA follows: TGTGCCAGTAGTATAGGAGGACAGCCTGGAAACACCATATATTTT. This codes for CASSIGGQPGNTIYF.

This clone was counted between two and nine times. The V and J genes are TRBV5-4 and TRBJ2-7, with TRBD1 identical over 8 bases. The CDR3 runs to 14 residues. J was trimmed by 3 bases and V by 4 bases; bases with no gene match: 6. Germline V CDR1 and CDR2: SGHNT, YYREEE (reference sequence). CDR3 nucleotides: TGTGCCAGCAGCCCACCGGACAGGGTCTACGAGCAGTACTTC. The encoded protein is CASSPPDRVYEQYF.

CDR3 sequence (DNA): TGTGCTACGACGGGGGCTAGCACAGATACGCAGTATTTT. Translating gives CATTGASTDTQYF. This sequence joins TRBV28 and TRBJ2-3; the D call may be TRBD1 or TRBD2 (6 bases each). In germline, CDR1 is MDHEN, CDR2 SYDVKM. The CDR3 contains 13 residues.

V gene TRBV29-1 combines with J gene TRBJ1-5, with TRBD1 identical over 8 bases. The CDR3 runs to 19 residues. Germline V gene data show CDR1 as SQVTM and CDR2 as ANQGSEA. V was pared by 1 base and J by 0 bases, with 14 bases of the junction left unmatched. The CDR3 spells CSVEGGRRDRKYSNQPQHF. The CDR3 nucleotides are TGCAGCGTTGAAGGCGGTAGGAGGGACAGGAAGTATAGCAATCAGCCCCAGCATTTT.

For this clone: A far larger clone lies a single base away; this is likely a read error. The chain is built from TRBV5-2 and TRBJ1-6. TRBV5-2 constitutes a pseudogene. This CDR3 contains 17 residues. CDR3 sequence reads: CASSPEASSSYNSPLHF. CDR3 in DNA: TGTGCCAGCAGCCCTGAGGCTTCCAGCTCCTATAATTCACCCCTCCACTTT.

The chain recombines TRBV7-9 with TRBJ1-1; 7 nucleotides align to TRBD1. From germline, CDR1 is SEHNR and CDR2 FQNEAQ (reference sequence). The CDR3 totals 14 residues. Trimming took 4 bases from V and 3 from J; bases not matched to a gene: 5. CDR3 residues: CASSSTGADTEAFF. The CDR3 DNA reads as TGTGCCAGCAGCTCCACAGGGGCTGACACTGAAGCTTTCTTT.

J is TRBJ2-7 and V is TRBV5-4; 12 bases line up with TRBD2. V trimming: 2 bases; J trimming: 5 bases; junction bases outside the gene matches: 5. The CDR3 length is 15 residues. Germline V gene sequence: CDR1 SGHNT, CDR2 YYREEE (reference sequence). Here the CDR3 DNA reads TGTGCCAGCAGCTTAACTAGCGGGGGGATAGACGAGCAGTACTTC. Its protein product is CASSLTSGGIDEQYF.

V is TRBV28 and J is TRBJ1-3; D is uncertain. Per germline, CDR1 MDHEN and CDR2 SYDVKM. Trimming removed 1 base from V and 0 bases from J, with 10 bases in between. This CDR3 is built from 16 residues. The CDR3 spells CASSLYGTSSGNTIYF. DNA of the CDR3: TGTGCCAGCAGTTTATACGGTACTAGCTCTGGAAACACCATATATTTT.